This paragraph covers one TCR beta chain sequence. The antigen is undetermined. This sample stems from a study of post-analysis software for immune sequencing data. On the study more broadly: The study covered relapsing-remitting, secondary progressive and progressive-relapsing courses of multiple sclerosis.

Study observations and caveats: Five or six TRBV segments were significantly more frequent in patients than in controls. TRBV5-6, TRBV5-1 and TRBV20-1 were among these segments. Multiple sclerosis patients had significantly lower normalized Chao1 diversity than controls. Samples made in the same batch grouped tightly together by F measure.

Prepared libraries of TCR beta cDNA carried unique molecular identifiers. T cells numbering roughly 0.9 to 11 million gave rise to around 460,000 cDNA molecules. From the PCR reads, TCRdb called clonotypes with MiXCR, one entry per CDR3 protein. Of 350,000 to 450,000 distinct CDR3 sequences listed, approximately 39% were seen once; the top ten hold approximately 7.7%. V was pared by 2 bases and J by 2 bases, with 10 bases between. The germline CDR1 and CDR2 sequences are DFQATT and SNEGSKA (reference sequence). This CDR3 has 13 residues. V gene TRBV20-1 combines with J gene TRBJ2-7, with D maybe TRBD1 (5 bases). This clonotype was sampled from a girl between 2 and 10 years old with multiple sclerosis. The sample was blood. In nucleotides, the CDR3 is TGCAGTGCTAGACTGGGGCATCCCTACGAGCAGTACTTC. This encodes CSARLGHPYEQYF.